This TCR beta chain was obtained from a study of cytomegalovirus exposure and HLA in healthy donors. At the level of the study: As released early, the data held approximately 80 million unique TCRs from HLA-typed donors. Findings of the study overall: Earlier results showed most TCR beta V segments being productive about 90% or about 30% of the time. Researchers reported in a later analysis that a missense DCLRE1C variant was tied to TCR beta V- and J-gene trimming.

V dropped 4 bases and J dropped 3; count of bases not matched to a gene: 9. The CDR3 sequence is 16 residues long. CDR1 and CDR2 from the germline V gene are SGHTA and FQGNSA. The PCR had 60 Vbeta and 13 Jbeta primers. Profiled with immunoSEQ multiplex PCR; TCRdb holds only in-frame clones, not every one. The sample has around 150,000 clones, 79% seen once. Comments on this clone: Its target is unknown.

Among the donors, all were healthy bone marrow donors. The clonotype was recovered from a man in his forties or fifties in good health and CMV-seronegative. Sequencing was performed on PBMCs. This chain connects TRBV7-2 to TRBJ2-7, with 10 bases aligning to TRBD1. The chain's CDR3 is CASSSSSGTGVYEQYF. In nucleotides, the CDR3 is TGTGCCAGCAGCTCTTCCTCCGGGACAGGGGTCTACGAGCAGTACTTC.